The 10 T cell receptor beta chains below were found in one sample sequenced in a study of cytomegalovirus exposure and HLA in healthy donors. Researchers ran the PCR with 60 Vbeta and 13 Jbeta primers. Sequenced by immunoSEQ multiplex PCR; TCRdb stores in-frame clones only, minus some. The sample carries fewer than 130,000 clones, around 80% recorded once. The specimen was PBMCs. The receptor source for this set is a woman between 40 and 55 years old in good health and CMV-seronegative.

V usage is TRBV4-1 and J usage is TRBJ1-5, with TRBD1 matching over 7 bases. The trim removed 3 bases at V and 2 bases at J, leaving 1 base unmatched. Germline CDR1 reads MGHRA; CDR2 reads YSYEKL. The CDR3 totals 14 residues. The CDR3 DNA is TGCGCCAGCAGCCACGGACAGGGCAATCAGCCCCAGCATTTT. Amino acid sequence: CASSHGQGNQPQHF.

This chain uses TRBV5-1 with TRBJ1-1; possibly TRBD1 for D (5 bases). The CDR3 runs 15 residues. Trimming cost V 4 bases and J 4 bases, with 17 bases left between them. Germline CDR1 is SGHRS and CDR2 is YFSETQ. CDR3 in amino acids: CASSRLEAGTTEAFF. The DNA of the CDR3 is TGCGCCAGCAGCCGACTGGAGGCGGGGACCACTGAAGCTTTCTTT.

This chain connects TRBV28 to TRBJ1-4; 9 bases fit TRBD1. J gave up 8 bases and V 4 bases, and 8 bases lay outside the gene matches. Germline-derived CDR1 and CDR2 are MDHEN and SYDVKM. The CDR3 contains 15 residues. The CDR3 region is CASSSTGGVREKLFF. The CDR3 DNA sequence: TGTGCCAGCAGTTCCACAGGGGGCGTTCGGGAAAAACTGTTTTTT.

This sequence joins TRBV29-1 and TRBJ1-5, with 7 bases fitting TRBD1. The CDR3 is 14 residues long. The V and J ends lost 6 bases and 0 bases, in that order; junction bases with no gene match: 5. Germline V gives CDR1 SQVTM, CDR2 ANQGSEA. CDR3 loop: CSVQTGHSNQPQHF. The CDR3 DNA is TGCAGCGTACAGACAGGGCATAGCAATCAGCCCCAGCATTTT.

The chain carries TRBV7-2 and TRBJ2-1, with 14 bases lining up with TRBD2. The V gene end was trimmed by 5 bases and the J gene end by 9 bases; junction bases not matched to a gene: 6. Looked up from germline, CDR1 is SGHTA and CDR2 is FQGNSA. CDR3 length: 15 amino acids. The CDR3: CASSTTSGGVGEQFF. As DNA, the CDR3 is TGTGCCAGCAGCACGACTAGCGGGGGGGTCGGTGAGCAGTTCTTC.

Notes on this clone: In the same sample, other DNA sequences code for this CDR3. This chain links TRBV5-4 with TRBJ2-3; TRBD2 aligns across 11 bases. V lost 1 base to trimming and J lost 4 bases; unmatched junction nucleotides: 5. Germline V gene sequence: CDR1 SGHNT, CDR2 YYREEE (reference sequence). This CDR3 is 16 amino acids long. The CDR3 DNA reads as TGTGCCAGCAGCTTGACTAGCGGGGGTCTCTCAGATACGCAGTATTTT. The encoded protein is CASSLTSGGLSDTQYF.

This clone has a handful of counts. The chain links TRBV14 to TRBJ1-1; D is possibly TRBD1 (5 bases). Trimming took 6 bases from V and 11 from J, leaving 16 bases between them. From germline, CDR1 is SGHDN and CDR2 FVKESK. The CDR3 totals 12 residues. CDR3 protein: CASSPGQSGAFF. In nucleotides, the CDR3 is TGTGCCAGCAGTCCAGGACAATCTGGGGCTTTCTTT.

The chain links TRBV19 to TRBJ2-3; D is perhaps TRBD2 (5 bases). V dropped 7 bases and J dropped 0 bases, with 14 bases sitting between them. This CDR3 has 15 residues. CDR1 is LNHDA and CDR2 is SQIVND in the germline V gene (reference sequence). DNA of the CDR3: TGTGCCAGTAACAGTGCCGGGGAGAGCACAGATACGCAGTATTTT. Its protein is CASNSAGESTDTQYF. Supplemented by reference TRBV19 and TRBJ2-3, the full variable domain reads DGGITQSPKYLFRKEGQNVTLSCEQNLNHDAMYWYRQDPGQGLRLIYYSQIVNDFQKGDIAEGYSVSREKKESFPLTVTSAQKNPTAFYLCASNSAGESTDTQYFGPGTRLTVL.

This clone was detected only once. V usage is TRBV2 and J usage is TRBJ1-4; D remains unclear. CDR1 SNHLY and CDR2 FYNNEI come from the germline V gene. V was shortened by 6 bases and J by 0 bases, with 8 bases between the two germline ends. The CDR3 is 14 amino acids. CDR3 loop: CASRAAATNEKLFF. The CDR3 coding sequence is TGTGCCAGCAGGGCGGCAGCAACTAATGAAAAACTGTTTTTT.

CDR3 DNA sequence: TGTGCCAGCAATACGGGACAGGGGAACTACGAGCAGTACTTC. Translation gives CASNTGQGNYEQYF. V and J are TRBV6-1 and TRBJ2-7; TRBD1 matches 10 bases. Germline CDR1 is MNHNS and CDR2 is SASEGT. The CDR3 covers 14 residues. Germline trimming cut 7 bases from V and 3 bases from J; bases unmatched to any gene: 6.